A selection of T cell receptor beta chains follows, all from one sample in a study of cytomegalovirus exposure and HLA in healthy donors. Clones were read by immunoSEQ multiplex PCR, and TCRdb kept only the in-frame ones, dropping some. The data contain over 130,000 clones, 50% to 75% of them singletons. Material for sequencing was PBMCs. Receptors originate from a woman aged 55-75 years in good health and CMV-seropositive. Both conserved end residues are part of each CDR3. Fields, in order: D gene, J gene, clone size, V gene, CDR3 DNA, CDR3 protein. A D gene is named only where the DNA matches it firmly. Not all rows give a size; the values are once, few, many and, for expanded clones, a class.

TRBD2 | TRBJ2-4 | NA | TRBV27 | TGTGCCAGCAGTTCTCCTAGCGGGAAACGGAACATTCAGTACTTC | CASSSPSGKRNIQYF
NA | TRBJ1-2 | NA | TRBV6-5 | TGTGCCAGCAGCCCCACAGGGATCAACTATGGCTACACCTTC | CASSPTGINYGYTF
NA | TRBJ2-4 | NA | TRBV28 | TGTGCCAGCACGGACTTGATAGCCAAAAACATTCAGTACTTC | CASTDLIAKNIQYF
TRBD2 | TRBJ2-7 | few | TRBV19 | TGTGCCAGTAGTATAGGAGCTAGCGGACATTACGAGCAGTACTTC | CASSIGASGHYEQYF
TRBD2 | TRBJ2-1 | NA | TRBV19 | TGTGCCAGTAGTAGCTTAGCGGGAGGGCAAAATGAGCAGTTCTTC | CASSSLAGGQNEQFF
NA | TRBJ1-1 | NA | TRBV28 | TGTGCCACCCGCGGGAACACTGAAGCTTTCTTT | CATRGNTEAFF
NA | TRBJ2-2 | NA | TRBV6-1 | TGTGCCAGCAAAGGAGCCGTCACCGGGGAGCTGTTTTTT | CASKGAVTGELFF
TRBD2 | TRBJ2-5 | NA | TRBV7-2 | TGTGCCAGCAGTACCGGACTAGCGGGATTTGAGACCCAGTACTTC | CASSTGLAGFETQYF
TRBD1 | TRBJ2-3 | NA | TRBV28 | TGTGCCAGCAGTTTATGGGGACAGCGCACAGATACGCAGTATTTT | CASSLWGQRTDTQYF
TRBD1 | TRBJ1-2 | few | TRBV13 | TGTGCCAGCAGGGAGAAACAGGGGGCGCAGGGCTACACCTTC | CASREKQGAQGYTF
NA | TRBJ2-1 | NA | TRBV19 | TGTGCCAGTAGCGGGAATTACAATGAGCAGTTCTTC | CASSGNYNEQFF
TRBD1 | TRBJ1-4 | few | TRBV6-6 | TGTGCCAGCACAAGAGGAGGGGGCCGCAATGAAAAACTGTTTTTT | CASTRGGGRNEKLFF
NA | TRBJ2-5 | NA | TRBV5-1 | TGCGCCAGCAGCTTGGGGGGTAGCGGAGAAGAGACCCAGTACTTC | CASSLGGSGEETQYF
TRBD2 | TRBJ2-1 | NA | TRBV28 | TGTGCCAGCAGTTTAACTAGCGGGAGTTCGCAGTTCTTC | CASSLTSGSSQFF
NA | TRBJ1-1 | NA | TRBV19 | TGTGCCAGTAGTACCGACAGGTGGTCTGAAGCTTTCTTT | CASSTDRWSEAFF
TRBD1 | TRBJ2-1 | NA | TRBV9 | TGTGCCAGCAGCGTGTCCGGGACAGGGTTCATGGATGAGCAGTTCTTC | CASSVSGTGFMDEQFF
TRBD1 | TRBJ2-3 | few | TRBV5-6 | TGTGCCAGCATGGGACAGGGAGCAGATACGCAGTATTTT | CASMGQGADTQYF
TRBD2 | TRBJ2-5 | few | TRBV7-3 | TGTGCCAGCAGCCTTCTAGCGGGAGGGCTGGAGACCCAGTACTTC | CASSLLAGGLETQYF
NA | TRBJ2-7 | NA | TRBV15 | TGTGCCACCAGCAGAGATCCTCGGGACACAGGAGTCCACGAGCAGTACTTC | CATSRDPRDTGVHEQYF
NA | TRBJ2-5 | NA | TRBV7-6 | TGTGCCAGCAGCTTAGTTCACAGAGGAGGGGACCAAGAGACCCAGTACTTC | CASSLVHRGGDQETQYF
TRBD1 | TRBJ2-7 | NA | TRBV19 | TGTGCCAGTAGTATTCCCGGACAGGGAACCTACGAGCAGTACTTC | CASSIPGQGTYEQYF
TRBD2 | TRBJ2-5 | NA | TRBV5-4 | TGTGCCAGCAGCTTGAAGGCTAGCGGGGGCCGAGAGACCCAGTACTTC | CASSLKASGGRETQYF
NA | TRBJ1-4 | NA | TRBV7-2 | TGTGCCAGCAGCTTAGCGCGGGGCGGATATGAAAAACTGTTTTTT | CASSLARGGYEKLFF
TRBD2 | TRBJ2-2 | NA | TRBV4-3 | TGCGCCAGCAGCCAAGCGATCGGGAGGAGGGGCGGGGAGCTGTTTTTT | CASSQAIGRRGGELFF
NA | TRBJ1-6 | NA | TRBV7-3 | TGTGCCAGCAGCTTGGACAGTGATTCACCCCTCCACTTT | CASSLDSDSPLHF
TRBD2 | TRBJ2-5 | NA | TRBV5-1 | TGCGCCAGCAGCACAACCGGGACTAGAGGAGAGACCCAGTACTTC | CASSTTGTRGETQYF
NA | TRBJ1-2 | NA | TRBV2 | TGTGCCACCTCTAGGGAGGGATGGGACCGGGGCTACACCTTC | CATSREGWDRGYTF
NA | TRBJ2-2 | NA | TRBV9 | TGTGCCAGCAGCTCAGGAGGTCCCGGGGAGCTGTTTTTT | CASSSGGPGELFF
TRBD1 | TRBJ2-3 | NA | TRBV30 | TGTGCCTGGAGTAGGGGACAGGTAATTGATACGCAGTATTTT | CAWSRGQVIDTQYF
TRBD2 | TRBJ2-1 | NA | TRBV19 | TGTGCCAGTAAACTAGCGGGAGACAATGAGCAGTTCTTC | CASKLAGDNEQFF
TRBD2 | TRBJ2-3 | NA | TRBV9 | TGTGCCAGCAGCGTACTGGGACTAGAAACAGATACGCAGTATTTT | CASSVLGLETDTQYF
TRBD1 | TRBJ2-3 | few | TRBV5-1 | TGCGCCAGCCTCCCCGGGACAGGGGGAGATACGCAGTATTTT | CASLPGTGGDTQYF
NA | TRBJ2-2 | NA | TRBV28 | TGTGCCAGCTTACAGGGGAACACCGGGGAGCTGTTTTTT | CASLQGNTGELFF
NA | TRBJ2-1 | NA | TRBV5-1 | TGCGCCAGCAGCTTGATAGCGGAGAACAATGAGCAGTTCTTC | CASSLIAENNEQFF
TRBD2 | TRBJ2-1 | NA | TRBV7-9 | TGTGCCAGCAGCTACGGACTAGCGGGAGACGAGCAGTTCTTC | CASSYGLAGDEQFF
NA | TRBJ2-1 | NA | TRBV4-1 | TGCGCCAGCAGCCAAGATGATAACAGTTACAATGAGCAGTTCTTC | CASSQDDNSYNEQFF
NA | TRBJ2-1 | NA | TRBV5-1 | TGCGCCAGCAAGTTGGGGGAGGCCAAAGGTGAGCAGTTCTTC | CASKLGEAKGEQFF
NA | TRBJ2-7 | NA | TRBV4-2 | TGTGCCAGCAGCCTGGGAGCTAGTACTTTCGCCTACGAGCAGTACTTC | CASSLGASTFAYEQYF
NA | TRBJ1-6 | NA | TRBV9 | TGTGCCAGCAGCGTCTTTGGGGGCAATTCACCCCTCCACTTT | CASSVFGGNSPLHF
TRBD1 | TRBJ2-2 | NA | TRBV7-2 | TGTGCCAGCAGCCAGGACAGGGGCAACACCGGGGAGCTGTTTTTT | CASSQDRGNTGELFF
TRBD1 | TRBJ2-1 | NA | TRBV7-9 | TGTGCCAGCAGCCCGAGGACAGGGGGCTCCTACAATGAGCAGTTCTTC | CASSPRTGGSYNEQFF
TRBD1 | TRBJ2-6 | NA | TRBV28 | TGTGCCAGCAGTTCCTATGGGACAGGGACTCCGGGACCCAACTCTGGGGCCAACGTCCTGACTTTC | CASSSYGTGTPGPNSGANVLTF
NA | TRBJ2-5 | NA | TRBV7-9 | TGTGCCAGCAACCAAGTACGGGAAACGGAAGAGACCCAGTACTTC | CASNQVRETEETQYF
TRBD1 | TRBJ2-6 | NA | TRBV28 | TGTGCCAGCAGCACCCGAAGCGTCCGGGACAGGGGATTTGGGGCCAACGTCCTGACTTTC | CASSTRSVRDRGFGANVLTF
TRBD2 | TRBJ2-1 | NA | TRBV5-1 | TGCGCCAGCAGACCATTAGCGGGAGGCCAACACGAGCAGTTCTTC | CASRPLAGGQHEQFF
TRBD1 | TRBJ1-2 | NA | TRBV19 | TGTGCCAGTCCGGGACAGAGGGACTATGGCTACACCTTC | CASPGQRDYGYTF
NA | TRBJ1-5 | few | TRBV5-1 | TGCGCCAGCAGCTTGGACGGGGGATCAGCTCAGCCCCAGCATTTT | CASSLDGGSAQPQHF
TRBD2 | TRBJ2-5 | NA | TRBV2 | TGTGCCAGCATGGAGCGGGAGCGTGAGACCCAGTACTTC | CASMERERETQYF
TRBD2 | TRBJ2-5 | few | TRBV30 | TGTGCCTGGAGTTTGGAGACTAGCTACCACTTC | CAWSLETSYHF
NA | TRBJ1-2 | NA | TRBV14 | TGTGCCAGCAGCCAAGGGGAGGGATATGGCTACACCTTC | CASSQGEGYGYTF
NA | TRBJ2-7 | NA | TRBV19 | TGTGCCAGTAGTATACAGGGGATAAGGGGATACGAGCAGTACTTC | CASSIQGIRGYEQYF
TRBD1 | TRBJ1-1 | NA | TRBV5-4 | TGTGCCAGCAGCTCCGTTCTCAGGGGGCGAGGGGCTTTCTTT | CASSSVLRGRGAFF
NA | TRBJ2-1 | NA | TRBV7-9 | TGTGCCAGCAGCTTAGTATTCAGGGGCAGGCACAATGAGCAGTTCTTC | CASSLVFRGRHNEQFF
TRBD2 | TRBJ2-3 | NA | TRBV4-3 | TGCGCCAGCAGCTATAAAGCGGGAGAGGTCACAGATACGCAGTATTTT | CASSYKAGEVTDTQYF
TRBD2 | TRBJ2-7 | NA | TRBV7-2 | TGTGCCAGCAGTCAAGGGACTAGCGGGAGGACCTACGAGCAGTACTTC | CASSQGTSGRTYEQYF
TRBD2 | TRBJ2-5 | few | TRBV7-2 | TGTGCCAGCAGCTTAGCATTAGCGGGAGCAGAGACCCAGTACTTC | CASSLALAGAETQYF